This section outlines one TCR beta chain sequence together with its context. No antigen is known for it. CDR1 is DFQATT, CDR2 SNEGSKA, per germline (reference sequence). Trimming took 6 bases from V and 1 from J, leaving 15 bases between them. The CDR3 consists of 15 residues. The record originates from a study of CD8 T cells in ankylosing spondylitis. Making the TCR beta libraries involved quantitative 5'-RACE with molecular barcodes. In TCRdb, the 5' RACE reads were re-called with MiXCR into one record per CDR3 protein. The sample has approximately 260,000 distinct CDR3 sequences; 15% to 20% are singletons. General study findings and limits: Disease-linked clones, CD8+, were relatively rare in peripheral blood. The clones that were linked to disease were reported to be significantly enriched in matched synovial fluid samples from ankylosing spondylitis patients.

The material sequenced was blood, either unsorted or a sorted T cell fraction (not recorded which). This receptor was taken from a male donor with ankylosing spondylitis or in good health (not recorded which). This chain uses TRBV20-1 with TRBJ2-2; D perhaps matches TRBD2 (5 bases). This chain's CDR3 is CSARAVAENTGELFF. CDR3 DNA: TGCAGTGCGCGGGCGGTTGCGGAGAACACCGGGGAGCTGTTTTTT.